Below are 17 T cell receptor beta chains sequenced from a single sample in a study of cytomegalovirus exposure and HLA in healthy donors. The PCR used 60 Vbeta and 13 Jbeta primers. Sequenced by immunoSEQ multiplex PCR; TCRdb stores in-frame clones only, minus some. The sample gives 150,000 to 200,000 clones, roughly four fifths of which show up once; around 2% is in the top ten. Material: PBMCs. Receptors were obtained from a woman aged 18-29 years in good health and CMV-seropositive.

V and J are TRBV21-1 and TRBJ2-3; TRBD2 is the table's D call, not checked against the DNA. TRBV21-1 is designated a pseudogene. This CDR3 has 14 residues. The CDR3, as DNA: TGTGCCACGGCTGGACTAGCGGGGTGGGATACGCAGTATTTT. This codes for CATAGLAGWDTQYF.

This clone was counted once. V is TRBV6-1 and J is TRBJ2-7; a weak D match, TRBD2 (6 bases). V dropped 0 bases and J dropped 4 bases, with 13 bases sitting between them. CDR1 and CDR2 from the germline V gene are MNHNS and SASEGT. The CDR3 has 15 amino acids. The CDR3 region has the DNA TGTGCCAGCAGTGAAGCGGGGGGAGGTTCGTACGAGCAGTACGTC. Translated: CASSEAGGGSYEQYV.

The chain has TRBV25-1 and TRBJ2-1, with 10 bases that match TRBD1. The CDR3 has 16 residues. V gave up 3 bases and J gave up 4 bases; unmatched junction bases: 6. Germline V lookup: CDR1 MGHDK, CDR2 SYGVNS. The CDR3 protein is CASSDLGTGDYNEQFF. In nucleotides, the CDR3 is TGTGCCAGCAGTGACTTAGGGACAGGGGATTACAATGAGCAGTTCTTC. Full variable domain (rest looked up from reference TRBV25-1 and TRBJ2-1): EADIYQTPRYLVIGTGKKITLECSQTMGHDKMYWYQQDPGMELHLIHYSYGVNSTEKGDLSSESTVSRIRTEHFPLTLESARPSHTSQYLCASSDLGTGDYNEQFFGPGTRLTVL.

The CDR3 here is CASSPGLIASYEQYF. CDR3 coding DNA: TGTGCCAGCAGCCCGGGATTAATAGCCTCCTACGAGCAGTACTTC. The V call is TRBV7-3, the J call TRBJ2-7, with D tentatively TRBD2 (5 bases). Germline CDR1 SGHTA, CDR2 FQGTGA. V gave up 5 bases and J gave up 0 bases, with 14 bases separating them. This CDR3 spans 15 amino acids.

In the case of this clone: Mismatch with germline at one junction end may stem from a read error. The genes are TRBV5-4 and TRBJ2-4; D may be TRBD2 (6 bases). CDR3 length equals 13 residues. Germline V lookup: CDR1 SGHNT, CDR2 YYREEE (reference sequence). The CDR3 bases are TGTGCCAGCAGCTTGGCCGGACTAAACAGTCAGTACTTC. It is translated as CASSLAGLNSQYF. The entire variable domain, with the rest obtained from reference TRBV5-4 and TRBJ2-4, is as follows: ETGVTQSPTHLIKTRGQQVTLRCSSQSGHNTVSWYQQALGQGPQFIFQYYREEENGRGNFPPRFSGLQFPNYSSELNVNALELDDSALYLCASSLAGLNSQYFGAGTRLSVL.

CDR3 in DNA: TGTGCTAGTGGTTTAGGGGGGGTCGAGCAGTACTTC. Translated: CASGLGGVEQYF. V and J are TRBV12-5 and TRBJ2-7; D might be TRBD2 (7 bases). Germline loops: CDR1 LGHNT, CDR2 FRNRAP. Trimming removed 3 bases from V and 6 bases from J, with 9 bases in between. CDR3 length equals 12 residues.

As concerns this clone: One end of the junction does not line up with germline, which may come from a read error. Other DNA sequences in this sample translate to the same CDR3. The J gene is TRBJ1-2, the V gene TRBV7-9; D remains unclear. Germline CDR1 reads SEHNR; CDR2 reads FQNEAQ (reference sequence). The CDR3 covers 12 residues. The CDR3 DNA sequence: TGCGCCAGCAGCTTCGGTGAACCGGGGTACACCTTC. This codes for CASSFGEPGYTF.

The V and J genes are TRBV30 and TRBJ2-7; D may be TRBD1 (6 bases). V was trimmed by 5 bases and J by 3 bases, leaving 14 bases between them. The CDR3 contains 13 residues. The germline V gene encodes CDR1 GTSNPN and CDR2 SVGIG (reference sequence). CDR3 coding DNA: TGTGCCTGGGGCAAAGCACAGGGCTACGAGCAGTACTTC. It encodes CAWGKAQGYEQYF.

This clone was detected only once. The chain uses TRBV28 and TRBJ1-1, with D possibly being TRBD1 (6 bases). Germline loops: CDR1 MDHEN, CDR2 SYDVKM. Trimming shortened V by 6 bases and J by 0 bases, and 20 bases separated the two germline ends. CDR3 length: 17 amino acids. Here the CDR3 reads CASSPPRGGDMNTEAFF. The CDR3 coding sequence is TGTGCCAGCAGCCCACCCAGGGGAGGGGACATGAACACTGAAGCTTTCTTT.

The V call is TRBV29-1, the J call TRBJ1-2; D is perhaps TRBD1 (5 bases). The ends were cut back, 4 bases at V and 2 bases at J, with 14 bases in the middle. CDR3 length equals 14 residues. The germline V gene encodes CDR1 SQVTM and CDR2 ANQGSEA. The CDR3 bases are TGCAGCGTTGTCGGGGGAACATCCAACTATGGCTACACCTTC. Protein sequence: CSVVGGTSNYGYTF.

The genes are TRBV19 and TRBJ1-2, with TRBD1 as a possible D gene (6 bases). V was cut by 7 bases and J by 0 bases, with 18 bases left in between. Germline values: CDR1 LNHDA, CDR2 SQIVND (reference sequence). CDR3 length equals 16 residues. CDR3 sequence (DNA): TGTGCCAGTATAGGGCAGGGGATCGGGCCTAACTATGGCTACACCTTC. This codes for CASIGQGIGPNYGYTF.

The chain carries TRBV19 and TRBJ1-4, with a weak D call TRBD1 (6 bases). The germline V gene has CDR1 LNHDA and CDR2 SQIVND (reference sequence). V dropped 6 bases and J dropped 2 bases, with 13 bases sitting between them. CDR3 length equals 15 residues. CDR3 bases: TGTGCCAGTAGGCCGTCAGGGGTGACTAATGAAAAACTGTTTTTT. Translating it yields CASRPSGVTNEKLFF.

This chain connects TRBV9 to TRBJ2-1, with 10 bases fitting TRBD2. Germline values: CDR1 SGDLS, CDR2 YYNGEE. Trimming removed 3 bases from V and 6 bases from J; junction bases left unmatched: 9. The CDR3 is 16 residues long. CDR3 bases: TGTGCCAGCAGCGGAACAACTAGCGGGGTCACCAATGAGCAGTTCTTC. This translates into CASSGTTSGVTNEQFF.

This rearrangement joins TRBV14 to TRBJ1-1; perhaps TRBD1 as D (6 bases). Deletions cut 0 bases from V and 4 bases from J, with 18 bases between. The CDR3 runs to 17 residues. Germline-derived CDR1 and CDR2 are SGHDN and FVKESK. This CDR3 is CASSQEQGRWGRTEAFF. CDR3 nucleotides: TGTGCCAGCAGCCAAGAACAGGGAAGGTGGGGGCGCACTGAAGCTTTCTTT. The whole variable domain, remainder taken from reference TRBV14 and TRBJ1-1, is EAGVTQFPSHSVIEKGQTVTLRCDPISGHDNLYWYRRVMGKEIKFLLHFVKESKQDESGMPNNRFLAERTGGTYSTLKVQPAELEDSGVYFCASSQEQGRWGRTEAFFGQGTRLTVV.

This chain links TRBV4-1 with TRBJ2-7, with 9 bases that match TRBD1. This CDR3 has 14 amino acids. The J segment lost 5 bases and the V segment lost 3 bases, leaving 5 bases of the junction unmatched. The germline CDR1 and CDR2 sequences are MGHRA and YSYEKL. The CDR3, as DNA: TGCGCCAGCAGCCAGATCGGGACAGGGCACGAGCAGTACTTC. It is translated as CASSQIGTGHEQYF.

The chain combines TRBV30 with TRBJ2-3, with D perhaps TRBD2 (6 bases). V was shortened by 3 bases and J by 12 bases, with 16 bases between the two germline ends. The germline CDR1 and CDR2 sequences are GTSNPN and SVGIG (reference sequence). The CDR3 runs 12 residues. Here the CDR3 reads CAWSSGTSNQYF. The CDR3 DNA is TGTGCCTGGAGCTCCGGCACTAGCAATCAGTATTTT.

This clone was detected once. V and J are TRBV9 and TRBJ1-1; D possibly corresponds to TRBD1 (5 bases). CDR3 length: 12 amino acids. Germline V CDR1 and CDR2: SGDLS, YYNGEE. V lost 4 bases and J lost 8, with 12 bases in between. The CDR3 nucleotides are TGTGCCAGCAGCTTACCTGGGGGGGAAGCTTTCTTT. Translating it yields CASSLPGGEAFF.